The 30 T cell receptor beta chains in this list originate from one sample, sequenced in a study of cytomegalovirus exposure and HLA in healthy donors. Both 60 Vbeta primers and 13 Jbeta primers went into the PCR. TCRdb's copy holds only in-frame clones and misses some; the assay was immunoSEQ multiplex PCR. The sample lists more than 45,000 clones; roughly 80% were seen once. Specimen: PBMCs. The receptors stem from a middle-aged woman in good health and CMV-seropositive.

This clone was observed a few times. The DNA for the CDR3 is TGCAGCGGGGACAGTGCCCCTGAAGCTTTCTTT. Translated, it gives CSGDSAPEAFF. This sequence joins TRBV29-1 and TRBJ1-1; 7 bases agree with TRBD1. The CDR3 totals 11 residues. The V and J ends lost 7 bases and 6 bases, in that order; junction bases with no gene match: 5. CDR1 is SQVTM and CDR2 is ANQGSEA in the germline V gene.

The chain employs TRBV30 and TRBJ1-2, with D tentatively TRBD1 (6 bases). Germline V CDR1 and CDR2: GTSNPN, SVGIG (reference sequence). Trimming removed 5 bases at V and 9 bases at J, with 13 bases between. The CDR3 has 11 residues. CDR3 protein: CAWVRGNRYTF. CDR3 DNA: TGTGCCTGGGTCAGGGGAAATCGCTACACCTTC.

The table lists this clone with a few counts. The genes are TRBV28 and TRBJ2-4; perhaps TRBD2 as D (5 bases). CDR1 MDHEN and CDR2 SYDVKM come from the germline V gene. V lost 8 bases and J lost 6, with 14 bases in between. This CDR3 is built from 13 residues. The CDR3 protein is CASSGTGRNIQYF. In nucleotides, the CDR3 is TGTGCCAGCTCCGGAACGGGGAGAAACATTCAGTACTTC.

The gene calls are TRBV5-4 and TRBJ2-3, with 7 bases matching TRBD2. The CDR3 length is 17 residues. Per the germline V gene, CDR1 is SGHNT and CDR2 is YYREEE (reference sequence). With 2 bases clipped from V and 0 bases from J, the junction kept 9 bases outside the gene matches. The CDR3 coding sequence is TGTGCCAGCAGCTTCCGTAGGAGTAGCGGGAGCACAGATACGCAGTATTTT. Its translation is CASSFRRSSGSTDTQYF.

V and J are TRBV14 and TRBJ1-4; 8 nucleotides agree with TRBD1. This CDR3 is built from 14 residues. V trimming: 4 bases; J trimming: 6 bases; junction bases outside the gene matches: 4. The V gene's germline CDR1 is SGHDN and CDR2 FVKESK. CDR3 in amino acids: CASSPGTGYEKLFF. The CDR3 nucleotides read TGTGCCAGCAGCCCCGGGACAGGCTATGAAAAACTGTTTTTT.

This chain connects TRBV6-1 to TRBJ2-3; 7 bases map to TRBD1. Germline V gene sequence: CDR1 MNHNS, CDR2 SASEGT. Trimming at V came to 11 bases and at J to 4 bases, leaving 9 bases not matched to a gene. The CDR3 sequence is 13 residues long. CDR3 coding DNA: TGTGCCGGGGGACAGACCGGTGCAGATACGCAGTATTTT. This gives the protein CAGGQTGADTQYF.

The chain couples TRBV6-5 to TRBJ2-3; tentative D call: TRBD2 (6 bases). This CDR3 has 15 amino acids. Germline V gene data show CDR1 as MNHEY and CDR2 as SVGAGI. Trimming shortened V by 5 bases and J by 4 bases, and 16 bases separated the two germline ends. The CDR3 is CASSPRSVAADTQYF. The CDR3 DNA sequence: TGTGCCAGCAGTCCACGGTCGGTAGCGGCAGATACGCAGTATTTT.

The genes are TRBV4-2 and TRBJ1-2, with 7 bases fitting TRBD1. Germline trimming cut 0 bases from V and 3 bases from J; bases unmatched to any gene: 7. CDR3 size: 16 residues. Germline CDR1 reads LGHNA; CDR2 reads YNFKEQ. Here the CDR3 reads CASSQERDSRDYGYTF. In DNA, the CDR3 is TGTGCCAGCAGCCAAGAAAGGGACAGCCGAGACTATGGCTACACCTTC.

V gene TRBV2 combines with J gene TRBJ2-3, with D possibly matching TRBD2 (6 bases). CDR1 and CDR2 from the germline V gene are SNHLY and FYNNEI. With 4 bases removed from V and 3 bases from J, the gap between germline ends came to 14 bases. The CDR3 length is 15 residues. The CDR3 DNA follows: TGTGCCAGCAGTGGTGAGGGGACTGGAACAGATACGCAGTATTTT. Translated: CASSGEGTGTDTQYF.

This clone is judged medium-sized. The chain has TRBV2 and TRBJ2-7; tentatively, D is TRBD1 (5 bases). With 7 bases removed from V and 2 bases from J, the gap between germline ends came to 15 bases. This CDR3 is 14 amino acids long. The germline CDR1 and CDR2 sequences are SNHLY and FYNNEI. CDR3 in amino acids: CASKLTGPAYEQYF. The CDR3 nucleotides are TGTGCCAGCAAGTTAACAGGACCGGCCTACGAGCAGTACTTC.

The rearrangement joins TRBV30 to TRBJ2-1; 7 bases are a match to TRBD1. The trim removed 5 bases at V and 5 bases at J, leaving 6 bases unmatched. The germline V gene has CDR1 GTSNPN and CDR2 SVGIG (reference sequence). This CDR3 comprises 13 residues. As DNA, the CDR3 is TGTGCCTGGGGACAGGTTCGAGACAATGAGCAGTTCTTC. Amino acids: CAWGQVRDNEQFF.

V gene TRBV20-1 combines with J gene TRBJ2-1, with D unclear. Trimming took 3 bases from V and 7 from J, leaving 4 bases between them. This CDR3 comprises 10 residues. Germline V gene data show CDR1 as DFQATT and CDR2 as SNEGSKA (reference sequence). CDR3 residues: CSARSNEQFF. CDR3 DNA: TGCAGTGCTAGGTCGAATGAGCAGTTCTTC.

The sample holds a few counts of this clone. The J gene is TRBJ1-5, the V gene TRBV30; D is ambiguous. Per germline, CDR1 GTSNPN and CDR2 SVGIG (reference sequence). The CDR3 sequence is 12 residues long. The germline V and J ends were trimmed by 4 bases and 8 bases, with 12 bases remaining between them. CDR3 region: CAWTSGSEPQHF. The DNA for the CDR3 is TGTGCCTGGACTAGCGGCTCAGAGCCCCAGCATTTT.

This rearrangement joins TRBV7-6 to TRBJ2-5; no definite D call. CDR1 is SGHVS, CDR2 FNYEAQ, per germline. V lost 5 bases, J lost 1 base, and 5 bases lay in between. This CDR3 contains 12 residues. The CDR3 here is CASSLFQETQYF. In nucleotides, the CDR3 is TGTGCCAGCAGCCTCTTCCAAGAGACCCAGTACTTC.

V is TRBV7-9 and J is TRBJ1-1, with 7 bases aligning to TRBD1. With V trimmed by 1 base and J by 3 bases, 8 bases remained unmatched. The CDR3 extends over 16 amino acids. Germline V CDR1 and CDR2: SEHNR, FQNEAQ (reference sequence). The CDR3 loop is CASSLGGGAVHTEAFF. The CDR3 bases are TGTGCCAGCAGCTTAGGAGGGGGCGCCGTCCACACTGAAGCTTTCTTT.

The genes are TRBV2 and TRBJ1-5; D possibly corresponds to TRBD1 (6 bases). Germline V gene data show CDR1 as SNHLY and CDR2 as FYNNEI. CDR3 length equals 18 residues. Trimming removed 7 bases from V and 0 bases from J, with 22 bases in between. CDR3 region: CASKDGGGGVYSNQPQHF. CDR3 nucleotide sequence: TGTGCCAGCAAGGATGGAGGAGGGGGGGTCTATAGCAATCAGCCCCAGCATTTT.

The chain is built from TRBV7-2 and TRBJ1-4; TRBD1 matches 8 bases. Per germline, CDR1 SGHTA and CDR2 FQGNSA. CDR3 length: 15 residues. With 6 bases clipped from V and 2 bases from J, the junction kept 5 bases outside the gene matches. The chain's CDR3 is CASRPGGPTNEKLFF. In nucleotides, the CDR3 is TGTGCCAGCAGACCAGGGGGCCCCACTAATGAAAAACTGTTTTTT.

The CDR3 sequence is CSVERANYGYTF. The CDR3 DNA reads TGCAGCGTTGAGAGAGCTAACTATGGCTACACCTTC. The genes are TRBV29-1 and TRBJ1-2, with unresolved D. V was clipped by 3 bases and J by 0 bases, with 5 bases between them. Germline-derived CDR1 and CDR2 are SQVTM and ANQGSEA. This CDR3 has 12 amino acids.

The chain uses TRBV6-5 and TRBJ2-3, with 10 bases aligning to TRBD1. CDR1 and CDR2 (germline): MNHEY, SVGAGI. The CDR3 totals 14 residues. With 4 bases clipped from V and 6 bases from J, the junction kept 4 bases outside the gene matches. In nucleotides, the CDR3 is TGTGCCAGCAGTTTGACAGGGGGCCCCGATACGCAGTATTTT. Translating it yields CASSLTGGPDTQYF.

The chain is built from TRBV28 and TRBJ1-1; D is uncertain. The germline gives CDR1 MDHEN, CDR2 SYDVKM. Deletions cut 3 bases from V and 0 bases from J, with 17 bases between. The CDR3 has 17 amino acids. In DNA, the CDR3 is TGTGCCAGCAGTTTCGATTCGACGGGAGTCATGAACACTGAAGCTTTCTTT. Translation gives CASSFDSTGVMNTEAFF.

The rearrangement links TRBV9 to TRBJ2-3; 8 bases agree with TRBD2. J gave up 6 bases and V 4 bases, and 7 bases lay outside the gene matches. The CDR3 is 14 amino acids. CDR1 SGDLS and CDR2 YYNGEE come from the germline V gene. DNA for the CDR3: TGTGCCAGCAGCCCCCAGGCGGGGGGTGATACGCAGTATTTT. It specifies CASSPQAGGDTQYF.

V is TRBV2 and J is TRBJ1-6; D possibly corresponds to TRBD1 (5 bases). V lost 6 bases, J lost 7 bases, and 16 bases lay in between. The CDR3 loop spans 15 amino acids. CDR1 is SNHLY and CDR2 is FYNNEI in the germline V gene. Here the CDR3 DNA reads TGTGCCAGCAGACCCGCCCGGGCAGGGAATTCACCCCTCCACTTT. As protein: CASRPARAGNSPLHF.

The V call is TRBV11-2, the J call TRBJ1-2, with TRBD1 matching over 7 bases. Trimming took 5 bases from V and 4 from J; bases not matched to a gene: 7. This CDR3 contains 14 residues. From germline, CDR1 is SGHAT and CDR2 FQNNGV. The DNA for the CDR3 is TGTGCCAGCAGCCCGCGACAGGGAGCCTATGGCTACACCTTC. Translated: CASSPRQGAYGYTF.

The CDR3 DNA sequence: TGTGCCAGTAGTATAAACGGGGAGGTCGGGGAGCTGTTTTTT. Protein product: CASSINGEVGELFF. The chain employs TRBV19 and TRBJ2-2, with a tentative D call TRBD2 (6 bases). CDR1 and CDR2 (germline): LNHDA, SQIVND (reference sequence). The V end lost 2 bases, the J end lost 7 bases, and 11 bases lay between the germline ends. This CDR3 has 14 residues.

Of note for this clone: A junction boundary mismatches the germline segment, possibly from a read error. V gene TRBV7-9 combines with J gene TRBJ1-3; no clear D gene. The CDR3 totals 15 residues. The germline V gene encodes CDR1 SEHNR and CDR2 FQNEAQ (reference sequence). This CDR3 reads CASSLALVLSAPMYF. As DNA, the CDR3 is TGTGCCAGCAGCTTAGCACTGGTCCTATCTGCTCCCATGTATTTT.

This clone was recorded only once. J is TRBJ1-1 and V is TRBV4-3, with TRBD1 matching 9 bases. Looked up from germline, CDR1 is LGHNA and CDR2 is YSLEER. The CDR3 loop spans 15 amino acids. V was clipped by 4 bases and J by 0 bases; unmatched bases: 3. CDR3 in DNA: TGCGCCAGCAGCCCTCGACAGGGGGTGAACACTGAAGCTTTCTTT. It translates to CASSPRQGVNTEAFF.

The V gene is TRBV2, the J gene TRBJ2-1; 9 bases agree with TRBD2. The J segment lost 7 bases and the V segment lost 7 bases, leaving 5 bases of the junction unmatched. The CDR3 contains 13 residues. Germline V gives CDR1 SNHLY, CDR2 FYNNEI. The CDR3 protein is CASTMTSGNEQFF. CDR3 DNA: TGTGCCAGCACTATGACTAGCGGTAATGAGCAGTTCTTC.

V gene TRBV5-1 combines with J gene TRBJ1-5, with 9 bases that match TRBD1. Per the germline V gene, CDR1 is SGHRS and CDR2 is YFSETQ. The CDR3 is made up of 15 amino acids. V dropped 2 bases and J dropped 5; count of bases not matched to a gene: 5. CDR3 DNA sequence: TGCGCCAGCAGCTTACAGGGGGCGTTGGATCAGCCCCAGCATTTT. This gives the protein CASSLQGALDQPQHF.

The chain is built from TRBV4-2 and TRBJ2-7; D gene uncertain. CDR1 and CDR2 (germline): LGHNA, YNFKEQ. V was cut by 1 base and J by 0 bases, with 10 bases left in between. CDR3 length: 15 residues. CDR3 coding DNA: TGTGCCAGCAGCCAAGCTCCAGACTCCTCCTACGAGCAGTACTTC. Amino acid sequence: CASSQAPDSSYEQYF.

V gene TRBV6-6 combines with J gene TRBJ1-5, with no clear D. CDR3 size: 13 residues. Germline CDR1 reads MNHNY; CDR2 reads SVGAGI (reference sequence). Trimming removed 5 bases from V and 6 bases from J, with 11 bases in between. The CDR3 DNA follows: TGTGCCAGCAGTCCCTACGCCCGTCAGCCCCAGCATTTT. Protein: CASSPYARQPQHF.